These 32 T cell receptor beta chains were all obtained from the same sample, sequenced in a study of cytomegalovirus exposure and HLA in healthy donors. The PCR employed 60 Vbeta primers together with 13 Jbeta primers. Data came from immunoSEQ multiplex PCR; TCRdb stores just in-frame clones and leaves some out. There are approximately 180,000 clones in the sample; roughly 81% occur only once, and just under 5% lies in the top ten. Sample: PBMCs. The receptors were sampled from a woman aged 18-29 years in good health and CMV-seropositive.

V usage is TRBV19 and J usage is TRBJ2-3, with D possibly being TRBD1 (6 bases). Trimming left V 3 bases short and J 8 bases short, with 24 bases between. Germline CDR1 LNHDA, CDR2 SQIVND (reference sequence). The CDR3 is made up of 17 amino acids. The CDR3 region is CASSISAGQRGSPTQYF. CDR3 sequence (DNA): TGTGCCAGTAGTATTTCTGCAGGACAGAGGGGCAGCCCTACGCAGTATTTT.

The genes are TRBV6-5 and TRBJ2-5, with D unresolved. CDR1 is MNHEY and CDR2 is SVGAGI in the germline V gene. The V and J ends lost 7 bases and 3 bases respectively, with 12 bases between them. The CDR3 spans 13 residues. The CDR3 protein is CASTRRQEETQYF. The CDR3, as DNA: TGTGCCAGCACCCGCCGGCAGGAAGAGACCCAGTACTTC.

This chain connects TRBV5-4 to TRBJ2-7; the D gene is possibly TRBD1 (6 bases). Between the trimmed V and J ends, which lost 4 bases and 5 bases, there was a span of 10 bases. There are 12 residues in the CDR3. Germline CDR1 is SGHNT and CDR2 is YYREEE (reference sequence). The CDR3 DNA sequence: TGTGCCAGCAGCCCTAAGGGGGACGAGCAGTACTTC. The encoded protein is CASSPKGDEQYF.

This sequence joins TRBV28 and TRBJ2-2, with 9 nucleotides matching TRBD2. The V and J ends lost 6 bases and 7 bases, in that order; junction bases with no gene match: 12. The germline gives CDR1 MDHEN, CDR2 SYDVKM. The CDR3 contains 16 residues. DNA for the CDR3: TGTGCCAGCAGCCATGATCTAGCGGGGTATGGCGGGGAGCTGTTTTTT. Its protein is CASSHDLAGYGGELFF.

The sample holds a few counts of this clone. V is TRBV2 and J is TRBJ2-6, with a weak D call TRBD2 (5 bases). The CDR3 totals 18 residues. The V gene's germline CDR1 is SNHLY and CDR2 FYNNEI. V lost 3 bases, J lost 0 bases, and 15 bases lay in between. The CDR3 region is CASSDEGSVNSGANVLTF. CDR3 coding DNA: TGTGCCAGCAGTGACGAGGGTTCCGTCAACTCTGGGGCCAACGTCCTGACTTTC.

The V and J genes are TRBV4-2 and TRBJ2-3; 12 bases line up with TRBD2. The ends lost 3 bases at V and 0 bases at J; junction bases unmatched: 1. The CDR3 has 16 residues. Per the germline V gene, CDR1 is LGHNA and CDR2 is YNFKEQ. This CDR3 reads CASSHLAGGSTDTQYF. The CDR3 region has the DNA TGTGCCAGCAGCCACCTAGCGGGGGGGAGCACAGATACGCAGTATTTT.

This clone was found once. CDR3 amino acids: CASSTRAKQGSDQPQHF. CDR3 bases: TGTGCCAGCTCCACAAGGGCTAAACAGGGGAGTGATCAGCCCCAGCATTTT. This sequence joins TRBV18 and TRBJ1-5, with 7 bases fitting TRBD1. From germline, CDR1 is KGHSH and CDR2 LQKENI. This CDR3 region has 17 residues. V shed 6 bases, J shed 5 bases, and the junction held 16 bases outside the gene matches.

The J gene is TRBJ2-7, the V gene TRBV5-1, with 9 bases identical to TRBD1. Germline V gene data show CDR1 as SGHRS and CDR2 as YFSETQ. J gave up 7 bases and V 4 bases, and 12 bases lay outside the gene matches. This CDR3 is 15 amino acids long. The CDR3 protein is CASSPTPGQGWEQYF. The DNA for the CDR3 is TGCGCCAGCAGCCCTACCCCCGGACAGGGGTGGGAGCAGTACTTC.

The J gene is TRBJ2-7, the V gene TRBV7-9; 7 bases are shared with TRBD2. CDR3 length: 14 amino acids. CDR1 and CDR2 from the germline V gene are SEHNR and FQNEAQ (reference sequence). V gave up 2 bases and J gave up 2 bases; unmatched junction bases: 3. CDR3 residues: CASSLTGGTYEQYF. Here the CDR3 DNA reads TGTGCCAGCAGCTTAACGGGGGGAACCTACGAGCAGTACTTC. Full variable domain (rest looked up from reference TRBV7-9 and TRBJ2-7): DTGVSQNPRHKITKRGQNVTFRCDPISEHNRLYWYRQTLGQGPEFLTYFQNEAQLEKSRLLSDRFSAERPKGSFSTLEIQRTEQGDSAMYLCASSLTGGTYEQYFGPGTRLTVT.

The chain has TRBV15 and TRBJ2-5; no reliable D call. V was trimmed by 0 bases and J by 1 base, leaving 6 bases between them. The CDR3 length is 14 residues. Looked up from germline, CDR1 is LNHNV and CDR2 is YYDKDF (reference sequence). CDR3 in DNA: TGTGCCACCAGCAGAGATCCGGGCCAAGAGACCCAGTACTTC. Protein product: CATSRDPGQETQYF.

A note on this clone: One end of the junction varies from germline; a read error may be responsible. The chain uses TRBV7-9 and TRBJ1-2; TRBD1 matches 9 bases. The CDR3 has 16 amino acids. Germline values: CDR1 SEHNR, CDR2 FQNEAQ (reference sequence). The CDR3 here is CDSSPRTGETNYGYTF. The CDR3 DNA reads TGTGACAGCAGCCCGAGGACAGGGGAAACTAACTATGGCTACACCTTC.

The V call is TRBV29-1, the J call TRBJ1-5; 7 bases match TRBD1. V gave up 5 bases and J gave up 5 bases; unmatched junction bases: 12. The germline CDR1 and CDR2 sequences are SQVTM and ANQGSEA. The CDR3 runs to 15 residues. The CDR3 here is CSVRGGRGNYQPQHF. In DNA form, the CDR3 reads TGCAGCGTTCGGGGGGGCAGGGGGAATTATCAGCCCCAGCATTTT.

The gene calls are TRBV4-1 and TRBJ1-1; tentatively, D is TRBD1 (5 bases). V lost 3 bases to trimming and J lost 8 bases, with 19 bases between them. The CDR3 covers 15 residues. The germline CDR1 and CDR2 sequences are MGHRA and YSYEKL. CDR3 sequence (DNA): TGCGCCAGCAGCCACCCATGGGGGAGGGCCCGAGAAGCTTTCTTT. It specifies CASSHPWGRAREAFF.

The chain has TRBV6-4 and TRBJ1-2; 9 nucleotides align to TRBD1. Germline values: CDR1 MRHNA, CDR2 SNTAGT. The CDR3 has 15 amino acids. J gave up 6 bases and V 0 bases, and 5 bases lay outside the gene matches. CDR3: CASSDSMGTGHGYTF. The CDR3 coding sequence is TGTGCCAGCAGTGACTCGATGGGGACAGGGCATGGCTACACCTTC.

This rearrangement joins TRBV19 to TRBJ1-2, with a tentative D call TRBD1 (5 bases). The V end lost 2 bases, the J end lost 8 bases, and 6 bases lay between the germline ends. CDR3 length: 11 amino acids. Germline CDR1 LNHDA, CDR2 SQIVND (reference sequence). This CDR3 reads CASSIKGGYTF. CDR3 in DNA: TGTGCCAGTAGTATAAAGGGGGGCTACACCTTC.

J is TRBJ1-1 and V is TRBV2; 10 nucleotides align to TRBD1. This CDR3 has 14 residues. V gave up 6 bases and J gave up 5 bases; unmatched junction bases: 6. Germline CDR1 SNHLY, CDR2 FYNNEI. CDR3 bases: TGTGCCAGCAGGCCCGACAGGGGGCGGACTGAAGCTTTCTTT. Translating gives CASRPDRGRTEAFF. Supplemented by reference TRBV2 and TRBJ1-1, the full variable domain reads EPEVTQTPSHQVTQMGQEVILRCVPISNHLYFYWYRQILGQKVEFLVSFYNNEISEKSEIFDDQFSVERPDGSNFTLKIRSTKLEDSAMYFCASRPDRGRTEAFFGQGTRLTVV.

The chain couples TRBV11-2 to TRBJ2-7; 9 bases are a match to TRBD1. Per germline, CDR1 SGHAT and CDR2 FQNNGV. This CDR3 is 14 amino acids long. Trimming at V came to 5 bases and at J to 5 bases, leaving 7 bases not matched to a gene. This CDR3 reads CASSHRTGVNEQYF. Here the CDR3 DNA reads TGTGCCAGCAGCCACAGGACAGGGGTTAACGAGCAGTACTTC. Together with reference TRBV11-2 and TRBJ2-7, the CDR3 gives the full variable domain: EAGVAQSPRYKIIEKRQSVAFWCNPISGHATLYWYQQILGQGPKLLIQFQNNGVVDDSQLPKDRFSAERLKGVDSTLKIQPAKLEDSAVYLCASSHRTGVNEQYFGPGTRLTVT.

This chain's CDR3 is CASSVRGRVASSGNTIYF. As DNA, the CDR3 is TGTGCCAGCAGCGTCCGGGGGAGAGTGGCATCATCTGGAAACACCATATATTTT. The chain has TRBV7-9 and TRBJ1-3, with a possible D match to TRBD1 (5 bases). The germline gives CDR1 SEHNR, CDR2 FQNEAQ (reference sequence). V lost 5 bases and J lost 1, with 21 bases in between. The length of the CDR3 is 18 residues.

This clone has a handful of counts. The V call is TRBV4-2, the J call TRBJ2-2, with 11 bases fitting TRBD2. Germline loops: CDR1 LGHNA, CDR2 YNFKEQ. Trimming at V came to 1 base and at J to 7 bases, leaving 8 bases not matched to a gene. The CDR3 covers 17 residues. The DNA for the CDR3 is TGTGCCAGCAGCCAAGGTTTAGCGGGGGGGCCTAGCGGGGAGCTGTTTTTT. It translates to CASSQGLAGGPSGELFF.

This chain's CDR3 is CASATNRDTQYF. CDR3 DNA sequence: TGTGCCAGCGCTACGAATCGGGATACGCAGTATTTT. The genes are TRBV6-5 and TRBJ2-3; unclear D gene. This CDR3 is built from 12 residues. V lost 8 bases and J lost 6, with 12 bases in between. In germline, CDR1 is MNHEY, CDR2 SVGAGI.

V usage is TRBV7-9 and J usage is TRBJ1-2; D is unresolved. The CDR3 has 15 residues. Per the germline V gene, CDR1 is SEHNR and CDR2 is FQNEAQ (reference sequence). V gave up 2 bases and J gave up 0 bases, with 10 bases separating them. This CDR3 reads CASSLINRANYGYTF. CDR3 bases: TGTGCCAGCAGCTTAATCAACAGAGCTAACTATGGCTACACCTTC.

The V call is TRBV4-1, the J call TRBJ1-2, with 8 bases matching TRBD1. Trimming removed 1 base from V and 6 bases from J; junction bases left unmatched: 4. Germline V gene lookup returns CDR1 MGHRA and CDR2 YSYEKL. The CDR3 has 14 amino acids. CDR3 sequence: CASSQGQQGDGYTF. The CDR3 DNA is TGCGCCAGCAGCCAAGGGCAACAGGGGGATGGCTACACCTTC.

V usage is TRBV5-1 and J usage is TRBJ1-1, with a possible D match to TRBD1 (6 bases). The germline V gene encodes CDR1 SGHRS and CDR2 YFSETQ. V lost 4 bases to trimming and J lost 5 bases, with 18 bases between them. The CDR3 sequence is 15 residues long. The CDR3 coding sequence is TGCGCCAGCAGCCTAGACCAGGGGACCTCGACTGAAGCTTTCTTT. Its translation: CASSLDQGTSTEAFF.

This clone turned up a few times. The chain links TRBV2 to TRBJ2-3; TRBD2 aligns across 14 bases. This CDR3 comprises 16 residues. Unmatched junction bases numbered 10, after V lost 6 bases and J lost 8 bases. Germline V gene data show CDR1 as SNHLY and CDR2 as FYNNEI. The CDR3 protein is CASSLGLAGGPFTQYF. The DNA for the CDR3 is TGTGCCAGCAGCCTAGGACTAGCGGGGGGTCCATTTACGCAGTATTTT.

This clone was counted a single time. The chain recombines TRBV14 with TRBJ2-3; 9 bases are a match to TRBD2. This CDR3 has 16 amino acids. Germline values: CDR1 SGHDN, CDR2 FVKESK. Germline trimming cut 4 bases from V and 2 bases from J; bases unmatched to any gene: 7. CDR3 amino acids: CASSPLAGGLTDTQYF. Written as DNA, the CDR3 is TGTGCCAGCAGCCCTCTTGCGGGGGGGCTCACAGATACGCAGTATTTT.

This clone was counted only a few times. This chain uses TRBV30 with TRBJ1-2; TRBD1 is a possible D gene (6 bases). Trimming left V 2 bases short and J 8 bases short, with 15 bases between. This CDR3 spans 13 amino acids. Germline CDR1 and CDR2: GTSNPN and SVGIG (reference sequence). CDR3 nucleotides: TGTGCCTGGAGTATTGACAGGTTGGGGGGCTACACCTTC. Translated, it gives CAWSIDRLGGYTF.

The chain links TRBV19 to TRBJ2-2, with 13 bases identical to TRBD2. V dropped 5 bases and J dropped 7; count of bases not matched to a gene: 10. Germline V CDR1 and CDR2: LNHDA, SQIVND (reference sequence). This CDR3 contains 17 residues. In DNA, the CDR3 is TGTGCCAGTAGTGGGTCGGGACTAGCGGGGAGAGGCGGGGAGCTGTTTTTT. Residues: CASSGSGLAGRGGELFF.

This chain uses TRBV28 with TRBJ1-1; D unresolved. V shed 10 bases and J shed 1 base, with 13 bases lying between them. In germline, CDR1 is MDHEN, CDR2 SYDVKM. CDR3 length: 13 amino acids. The CDR3 sequence is CATYRWANTEAFF. In nucleotides, the CDR3 is TGTGCCACATATAGGTGGGCGAACACTGAAGCTTTCTTT. Complete variable domain (other parts from reference TRBV28 and TRBJ1-1): DVKVTQSSRYLVKRTGEKVFLECVQDMDHENMFWYRQDPGLGLRLIYFSYDVKMKEKGDIPEGYSVSREKKERFSLILESASTNQTSMYLCATYRWANTEAFFGQGTRLTVV.

This clone has a single count. The chain links TRBV11-2 to TRBJ2-2; TRBD2 matches at 7 bases. Germline V lookup: CDR1 SGHAT, CDR2 FQNNGV. The CDR3 sequence is 15 residues long. The trim removed 1 base at V and 4 bases at J, leaving 3 bases unmatched. In DNA, the CDR3 is TGTGCCAGCAGCTTAGTGGGAGGGCGCACCGGGGAGCTGTTTTTT. Amino acid sequence: CASSLVGGRTGELFF.

The chain couples TRBV5-6 to TRBJ2-7; 14 bases agree with TRBD2. Germline CDR1 is SGHDT and CDR2 is YYEEEE. V lost 3 bases, J lost 3 bases, and 5 bases stayed unmatched. This CDR3 contains 16 residues. CDR3 nucleotide sequence: TGTGCCAGCAGCTCCGGGACTAGCGGGAGTTACTACGAGCAGTACTTC. It codes for CASSSGTSGSYYEQYF. The full variable domain, its missing parts supplied by reference TRBV5-6 and TRBJ2-7, is DAGVTQSPTHLIKTRGQQVTLRCSPKSGHDTVSWYQQALGQGPQFIFQYYEEEERQRGNFPDRFSGHQFPNYSSELNVNALLLGDSALYLCASSSGTSGSYYEQYFGPGTRLTVT.

This clone was seen a few times. The rearrangement links TRBV6-1 to TRBJ2-5; D perhaps matches TRBD2 (7 bases). The CDR3 contains 14 residues. Looked up from germline, CDR1 is MNHNS and CDR2 is SASEGT. Trimming removed 2 bases at V and 5 bases at J, with 12 bases between. CDR3 in DNA: TGTGCCAGCAGTGAATCGGGGGGCGAGGAGACCCAGTACTTC. This gives the protein CASSESGGEETQYF.

The V and J genes are TRBV7-9 and TRBJ2-7; D may be TRBD2 (5 bases). Germline CDR1 and CDR2: SEHNR and FQNEAQ (reference sequence). This CDR3 contains 16 residues. Trimming pared 5 bases from V and 7 bases from J, leaving 24 bases between. CDR3 in amino acids: CASSPLGGYFPGEQYF. The CDR3 DNA reads as TGTGCCAGCAGCCCCCTTGGCGGGTACTTCCCGGGGGAGCAGTACTTC.